Listed below are T cell receptor beta chains from one sample, sequenced in a study of blood T cells in healthy people across ages. In TCRdb, the 5' RACE reads were re-called with MiXCR into one record per CDR3 protein. The sample yields 800,000 or so distinct CDR3 sequences, approximately 25% seen once. This sample was shared with a second study, whose subject was T cells of mothers and their children.

Sequencing input: blood. These receptors all stem from a boy between 5 and 17 years old in good health. Both conserved end residues are part of each CDR3.

J gene | V gene | CDR3 protein
TRBJ2-1 | TRBV7-8 | CASSFGGSVDEQFF
TRBJ2-6 | TRBV7-8 | CASSVTGPGANVLTF
TRBJ2-7 | TRBV21-1 | CASSRLLFREQYF
TRBJ2-5 | TRBV5-1 | CASSLERGEETQYF
TRBJ2-7 | TRBV28 | CASSDAGTGGRNEQYF
TRBJ2-5 | TRBV20-1 | CSAIGTGETQYF
- | TRBV23-1 | CASSQSSVSSGSSNEQFF
TRBJ2-5 | TRBV7-3 | CASSQGLAGVGETQYF
TRBJ1-2 | TRBV7-2 | CASSSPGQGYGYGYTF
TRBJ2-3 | TRBV30 | CAWSEGVGTDTQYF
TRBJ2-4 | TRBV20-1 | CSARESVRAKNIQYF
TRBJ1-1 | TRBV6-2/TRBV6-3 | CASSYSSSEAFF
TRBJ1-5 | TRBV10-3 | CAISGVGGGQPQHF
TRBJ2-5 | TRBV18 | CASSPSGGPGAQYF
TRBJ1-1 | TRBV20-1 | CSAREGDRKNTEAFF
TRBJ2-3 | TRBV7-9 | CASSSGERGYTDTQYF
TRBJ2-7 | TRBV4-2 | CASSLTGGGNEQYF
TRBJ2-5 | TRBV4-2 | CASSSHDRGIQETQYF
TRBJ2-3 | TRBV5-1 | CASSLLRGAKDTQYF
TRBJ2-5 | TRBV15 | CATSARRQQETQYF
TRBJ1-1 | TRBV12-3/TRBV12-4 | CASSLGIWGTEAFF
TRBJ2-3 | TRBV4-3 | CASSHGGTDTQYF
TRBJ2-7 | TRBV11-2 | CASSLEALGQKYF
TRBJ2-7 | TRBV2 | CASSDSNSYEQYF
TRBJ2-7 | TRBV25-1 | CASSEFSGSTYEQYF
- | TRBV27 | CASSPSGGAYEQYF
TRBJ1-4 | TRBV15 | CATSRDGTGNEKLFF
TRBJ2-6 | TRBV6-2/TRBV6-3 | CASSSISSGANVLTF
TRBJ2-7 | TRBV29-1 | CSATTLAGGDYEQYF
TRBJ2-7 | TRBV27 | CASSLSYMEYYEQYF
TRBJ1-1 | TRBV20-1 | CSAPTDPMNTEAFF
TRBJ1-6 | TRBV14 | CASSLHPGQNSPLHF
TRBJ1-6 | TRBV5-1 | CASRMTGDNSPLHF
TRBJ1-5 | TRBV20-1 | CSAAASVDQPQHF
TRBJ2-3 | TRBV7-2 | CASSPRALLAGTQAQYF
TRBJ2-3 | TRBV7-3 | CASSPGGPDTQYF
TRBJ1-1 | TRBV29-1 | CRSWSSAFF
TRBJ1-2 | TRBV12-3/TRBV12-4 | CASIHEDLNYGHTF
TRBJ2-1 | TRBV29-1 | CSADRANSSYNEQFF
TRBJ2-5 | TRBV27 | CASRGPAGGGTQYF
TRBJ2-5 | TRBV7-2 | CASSPGLAGPGTQYF
TRBJ2-7 | TRBV5-1 | CASSLAPSGSETYEQYF
TRBJ2-7 | TRBV9 | CASSWGPSYEQYF
TRBJ1-6 | TRBV4-3 | CASSQFRGLFGTLRF
TRBJ1-1 | TRBV12-3/TRBV12-4 | CASSGTGRRNTEAFF
TRBJ2-7 | TRBV4-3 | CASSQEQVPVYEQYF
TRBJ2-4 | TRBV2 | CASSDSGGNIQYF
TRBJ2-3 | TRBV29-1 | CSVVGQMITDTQYF
TRBJ2-3 | TRBV19 | CASRRTSGYTDTQYF
TRBJ2-1 | TRBV7-8 | CASRLQGRELPYNEQFF
TRBJ2-7 | TRBV9 | CASSVGAETYEQYF
TRBJ2-1 | TRBV7-2 | CASSLAGLESYNEQFF
TRBJ1-4 | TRBV7-2 | CASSQNLGAGEKLFF